The 8 T cell receptor beta chains below come from one sample, sequenced in a study of control samples from healthy donors and cancer patients. Method: immunoSEQ multiplex PCR; TCRdb's copy keeps in-frame clones and lacks some. This table has about 94,000 clones, more than 85% appearing once. The sample taken for sequencing was blood. These receptors were taken from a woman in her fifties or sixties in good health.

The rearrangement links TRBV28 to TRBJ1-6; no definite D call. The CDR3 is 12 residues long. Trimming stripped 6 bases from V and 7 bases from J, with 7 bases between. Germline V CDR1 and CDR2: MDHEN, SYDVKM. The CDR3 here is CASRQVNSPLHF. The CDR3 DNA sequence: TGTGCCAGCAGGCAGGTCAATTCACCCCTCCACTTT.

This clone occurred once. The rearrangement joins TRBV7-2 to TRBJ2-7, with D maybe TRBD2 (6 bases). From germline, CDR1 is SGHTA and CDR2 FQGNSA. CDR3 size: 14 residues. V was pared by 2 bases and J by 5 bases, with 13 bases between. This CDR3 is CASSLYWDSNEQYF. CDR3 coding DNA: TGTGCCAGCAGCTTATACTGGGACTCTAACGAGCAGTACTTC.

There are a few counts of this clone. V and J are TRBV3-1 (or the pseudogene TRBV3-2) and TRBJ2-3; D may be TRBD2 (6 bases). Germline assignment: CDR1 LGHDT and CDR2 YNNKEL (reference sequence). This CDR3 has 14 residues. Trimming stripped 3 bases from V and 6 bases from J, with 13 bases between. In DNA form, the CDR3 reads TGTGCCAGCAGCCAGGGACTTCGAGGGGATACGCAGTATTTT. Residues: CASSQGLRGDTQYF.

The chain employs TRBV28 and TRBJ1-5; 7 bases match TRBD1. Germline lookup yields CDR1 MDHEN and CDR2 SYDVKM. With 5 bases clipped from V and 3 bases from J, the junction kept 10 bases outside the gene matches. There are 16 residues in the CDR3. In nucleotides, the CDR3 is TGTGCCAGCAGTCTGACTAATGACAGGGTCAATCAGCCCCAGCATTTT. As protein: CASSLTNDRVNQPQHF.

The rearrangement uses TRBV2 and TRBJ2-3, with TRBD2 matching over 7 bases. The J segment lost 4 bases and the V segment lost 8 bases, leaving 9 bases of the junction unmatched. The CDR3 extends over 14 amino acids. The germline CDR1 and CDR2 sequences are SNHLY and FYNNEI. CDR3 protein: CASLVGGPPDTQYF. The CDR3 region has the DNA TGTGCCAGCTTGGTGGGAGGGCCCCCAGATACGCAGTATTTT.

The chain carries TRBV5-1 and TRBJ1-5, with D hard to call. Trimming left V 3 bases short and J 5 bases short, with 15 bases between. Germline CDR1 reads SGHRS; CDR2 reads YFSETQ. The CDR3 has 15 residues. This CDR3 reads CASSSDPAVDQPQHF. DNA of the CDR3: TGCGCCAGCAGCTCGGACCCCGCCGTAGATCAGCCCCAGCATTTT. Full variable domain (missing parts from reference TRBV5-1 and TRBJ1-5): KAGVTQTPRYLIKTRGQQVTLSCSPISGHRSVSWYQQTPGQGLQFLFEYFSETQRNKGNFPGRFSGRQFSNSRSEMNVSTLELGDSALYLCASSSDPAVDQPQHFGDGTRLSIL.

The CDR3: CASSSYSGSNEKLFF. CDR3 bases: TGTGCCAGCAGCTCCTACTCCGGGAGTAATGAAAAACTGTTTTTT. V and J are TRBV7-2 and TRBJ1-4; no reliable D call. This CDR3 contains 15 residues. Trimming cost V 4 bases and J 4 bases, with 13 bases left between them. Germline CDR1 and CDR2: SGHTA and FQGNSA.

The chain carries TRBV18 and TRBJ2-2; 7 bases are a match to TRBD2. The trim removed 5 bases at V and 0 bases at J, leaving 6 bases unmatched. CDR3 length: 16 amino acids. Germline-derived CDR1 and CDR2 are KGHSH and LQKENI. Here the CDR3 DNA reads TGTGCCAGCTCAACCATGGGAGGGTCGAACACCGGGGAGCTGTTTTTT. Translating it yields CASSTMGGSNTGELFF.